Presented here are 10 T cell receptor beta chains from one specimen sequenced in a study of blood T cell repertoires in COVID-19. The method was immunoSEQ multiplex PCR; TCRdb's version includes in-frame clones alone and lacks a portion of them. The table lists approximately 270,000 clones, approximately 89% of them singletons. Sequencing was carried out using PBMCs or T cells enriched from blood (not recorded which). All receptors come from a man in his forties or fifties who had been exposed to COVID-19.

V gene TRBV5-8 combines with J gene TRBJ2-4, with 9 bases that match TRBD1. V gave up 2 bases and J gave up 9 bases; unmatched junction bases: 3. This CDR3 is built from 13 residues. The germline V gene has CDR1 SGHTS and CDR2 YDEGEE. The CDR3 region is CASSLQGAPIQYF. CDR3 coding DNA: TGTGCCAGCAGCTTACAGGGGGCGCCCATTCAGTACTTC.

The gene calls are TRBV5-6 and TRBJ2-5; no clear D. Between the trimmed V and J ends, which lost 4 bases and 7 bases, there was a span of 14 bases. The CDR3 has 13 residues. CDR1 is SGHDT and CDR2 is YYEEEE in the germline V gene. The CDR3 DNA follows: TGTGCCAGCAGCCCGGAATCCGAGGTGACCCAGTACTTC. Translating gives CASSPESEVTQYF.

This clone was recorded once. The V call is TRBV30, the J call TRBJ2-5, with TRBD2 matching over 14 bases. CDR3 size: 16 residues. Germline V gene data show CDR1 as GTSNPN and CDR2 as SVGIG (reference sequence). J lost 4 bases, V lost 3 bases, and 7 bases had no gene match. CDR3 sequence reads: CAWSPRLAGGLETQYF. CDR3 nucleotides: TGTGCCTGGAGCCCCCGACTAGCGGGAGGGCTAGAGACCCAGTACTTC.

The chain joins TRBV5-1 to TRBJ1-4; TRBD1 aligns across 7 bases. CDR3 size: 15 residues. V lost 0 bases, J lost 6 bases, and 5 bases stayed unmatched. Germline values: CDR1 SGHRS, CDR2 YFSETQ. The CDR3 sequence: CASSLVSGGDEKLFF. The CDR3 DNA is TGCGCCAGCAGCTTGGTGTCAGGGGGAGATGAAAAACTGTTTTTT.

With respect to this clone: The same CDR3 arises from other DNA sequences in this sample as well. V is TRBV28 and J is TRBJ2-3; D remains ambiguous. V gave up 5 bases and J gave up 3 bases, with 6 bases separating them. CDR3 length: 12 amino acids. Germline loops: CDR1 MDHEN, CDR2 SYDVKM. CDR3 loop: CASSPGTDTQYF. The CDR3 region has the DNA TGTGCCAGCAGTCCCGGGACAGATACGCAGTATTTT.

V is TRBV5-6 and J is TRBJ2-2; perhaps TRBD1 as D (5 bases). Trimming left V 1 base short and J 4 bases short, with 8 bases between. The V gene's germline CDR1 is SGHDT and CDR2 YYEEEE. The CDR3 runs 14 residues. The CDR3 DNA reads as TGTGCCAGCAGCTTGCTAGGGGTCACCGGGGAGCTGTTTTTT. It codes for CASSLLGVTGELFF.

DNA of the CDR3: TGTGCCATCAGTGACAGAAACTATGGCTACACCTTC. Translating it yields CAISDRNYGYTF. This chain uses TRBV10-3 with TRBJ1-2; D ambiguous. The CDR3 contains 12 residues. V lost 3 bases and J lost 2, with 4 bases in between. CDR1 ENHRY and CDR2 SYGVKD come from the germline V gene.

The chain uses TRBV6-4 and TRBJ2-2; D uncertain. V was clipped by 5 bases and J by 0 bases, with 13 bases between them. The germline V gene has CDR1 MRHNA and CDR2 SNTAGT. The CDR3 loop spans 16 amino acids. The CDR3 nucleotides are TGTGCCAGCAGTCCCGAACTTTACGCGAACACCGGGGAGCTGTTTTTT. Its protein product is CASSPELYANTGELFF.

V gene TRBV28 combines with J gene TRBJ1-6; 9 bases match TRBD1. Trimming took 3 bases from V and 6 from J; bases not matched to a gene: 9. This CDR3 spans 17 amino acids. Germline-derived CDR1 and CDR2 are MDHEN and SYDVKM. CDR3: CASSLTTGGGFNSPLHF. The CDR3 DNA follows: TGTGCCAGCAGTTTGACCACAGGGGGCGGTTTTAATTCACCCCTCCACTTT.

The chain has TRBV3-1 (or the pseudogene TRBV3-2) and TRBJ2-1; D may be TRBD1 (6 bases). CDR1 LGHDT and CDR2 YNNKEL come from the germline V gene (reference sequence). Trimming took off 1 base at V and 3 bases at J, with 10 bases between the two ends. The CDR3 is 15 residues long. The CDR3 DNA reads TGTGCCAGCAGCCAAGGGCAGGGGAGCTACAATGAGCAGTTCTTC. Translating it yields CASSQGQGSYNEQFF.